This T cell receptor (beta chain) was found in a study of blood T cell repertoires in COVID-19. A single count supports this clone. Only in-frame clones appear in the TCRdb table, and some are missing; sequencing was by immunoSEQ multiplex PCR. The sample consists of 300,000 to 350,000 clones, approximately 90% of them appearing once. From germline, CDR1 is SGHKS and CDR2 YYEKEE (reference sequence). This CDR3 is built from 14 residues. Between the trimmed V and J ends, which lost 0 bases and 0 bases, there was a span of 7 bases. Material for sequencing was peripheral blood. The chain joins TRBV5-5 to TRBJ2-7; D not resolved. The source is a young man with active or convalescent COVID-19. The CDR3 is CASSLASVSYEQYF. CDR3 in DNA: TGTGCCAGCAGCTTGGCGTCGGTCTCCTACGAGCAGTACTTC.